This T cell receptor beta chain is drawn from a study of blood T cell repertoires in COVID-19. The wider study: Specimens from acute and convalescent COVID-19 originated in the United States, Italy and Spain.

Method: immunoSEQ multiplex PCR; TCRdb's copy keeps in-frame clones and lacks some. The repertoire holds a few hundred thousand clones, around 80% seen once, with less than 15% in the top ten. This CDR3 is built from 14 residues. CDR1 GTSNPN and CDR2 SVGIG come from the germline V gene (reference sequence). Trimming took 8 bases from V and 5 from J, leaving 22 bases between them. The material sequenced was peripheral blood. The TCR sequence derives from a human donor in a cohort sampled during active COVID-19. The chain recombines TRBV30 with TRBJ2-7; D may be TRBD2 (5 bases). The CDR3 region is CAVSFGLSGNEQYF. The CDR3 DNA follows: TGTGCCGTAAGCTTCGGGCTTTCCGGGAACGAGCAGTACTTC.